This T cell receptor (beta chain) was retrieved from a study of T cell responses to AZD1222 COVID-19 vaccine (dated by TCRdb to the early 2020s). At the level of the whole study: AZD1222 recipients whose second dose came at about 4 weeks and those whose second dose came at about 12 weeks were combined into one group, since spike-specific TCR depth and breadth did not differ between the two schedules. TCR sequencing covered roughly 230 trial participants: 200 to 220 given two doses of AZD1222 and about 26 given two doses of MenACWY control vaccine. Trial participants were enrolled by age into 18-55, 56-69 and 70-plus year subgroups, with roughly 160, 29 and 62 TCR-sequenced participants respectively. General study outcomes and caveats: CD4 TCRs associated with the vaccine covered the entire spike protein, and the dominant responses were in regions 160-218 and 743-854. In the small 56-69-year group, the increase in depth fell short of significance, most likely because of low power. After two AZD1222 doses, both the breadth and the depth of spike-specific TCRs were significantly higher than at day 0 and than in MenACWY recipients. Because no day 14 peak-response samples were available, the repertoires could be characterized only after the peak T cell response. Nearly half of unique spike-specific TCRs reportedly recognized epitopes outside regions mutated in the B.1.351 and B.1.1.7 variants. Conclusions about previously exposed vaccinees are limited, since just six AZD1222 recipients were seropositive for SARS-CoV-2 at baseline. Participants were mostly white British, with more females than males. The authors suggested clonal diversity may have been underestimated.

The sample's time point label, decoded: baseline before first vaccination. Vaccinee samples were obtained from the UK trials COV001 and COV002, which included a single-blind randomized controlled phase 2/3 trial of AZD1222 (ChAdOx1 nCoV-19) in healthy adults. Trial participant PBMC samples were collected at day 0 and day 28 after the second dose for TCRbeta chain sequencing. With respect to this clone: Its antigen is still unknown. No clone much larger than this one lies a single base away; base qualities are absent.

Looking up the germline V gene (reference sequence) yields CDR1 LNHNV and CDR2 YYDKDF. Trimming accounts for 0 bases at V and 3 bases at J, while the number of junction bases matched to no gene is 7. The cysteine opens and the phenylalanine closes a CDR3 of 17 amino acids. The sequence is cut down to CDR3 DNA, 51 bases in frame from base 1. The CDR3 regions of human TCRbeta chains were subjected to immunosequencing. The original pipeline was this. TCRs in the repertoires were compared against a reference library of SARS-CoV-2-specific TCRs that had been generated with the MIRA antigen-specificity platform. Breadth was defined as the fraction of unique TCRs that were SARS-CoV-2-associated. Depth was defined as the fraction of total T cells that were SARS-CoV-2-associated. Using the MIRA data, each spike-specific TCR was mapped to the spike region that the TCR reacts to and placed in a CD4 or CD8 class. Log10-transformed breadth and depth values were compared by one-way ANOVA with Sidak's multiple comparisons tests. In TCRdb, the immuneACCESS table is reduced to in-frame sequences with V and J assigned. These tables do not hold every clone; where another copy was compared, an unresolved V gene accounts for under half, and the others remain unexplained. D and trimming were read from the DNA, whereas the V and J calls and clone size are those reported in that table. The sample data list about 150,000 clones, and approximately 90% of these were observed just once. The top ten constitute around 1.5% of the sample.

The input for sequencing was peripheral blood, taken on day 0 of AZD1222 vaccination. The chain is encoded by TRBV15 joined to TRBJ2-1; 8 central bases correspond to TRBD2. The clonotype originates from an adult in good health. The CDR3 loop reads CATSRDLGGVVYNEQFF. In nucleotides, the sequence is TGTGCCACCAGCAGAGATCTCGGGGGGGTCGTCTACAATGAGCAGTTCTTC.